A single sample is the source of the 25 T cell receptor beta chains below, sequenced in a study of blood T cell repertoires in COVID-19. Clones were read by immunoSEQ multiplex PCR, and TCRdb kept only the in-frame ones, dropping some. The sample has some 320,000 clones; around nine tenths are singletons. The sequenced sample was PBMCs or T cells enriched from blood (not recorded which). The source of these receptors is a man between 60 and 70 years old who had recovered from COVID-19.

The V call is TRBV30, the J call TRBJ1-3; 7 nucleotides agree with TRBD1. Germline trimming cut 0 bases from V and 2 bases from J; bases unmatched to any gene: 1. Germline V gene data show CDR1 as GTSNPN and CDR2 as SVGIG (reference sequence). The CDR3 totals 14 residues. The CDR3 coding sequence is TGTGCCTGGAGTGTGACAGGGACTGGAAACACCATATATTTT. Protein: CAWSVTGTGNTIYF.

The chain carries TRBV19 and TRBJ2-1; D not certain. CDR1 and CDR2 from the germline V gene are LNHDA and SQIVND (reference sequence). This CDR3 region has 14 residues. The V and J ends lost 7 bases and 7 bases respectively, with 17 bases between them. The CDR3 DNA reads TGTGCCAGTACCCCGAGTTCTCTCTTAAATGAGCAGTTCTTC. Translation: CASTPSSLLNEQFF. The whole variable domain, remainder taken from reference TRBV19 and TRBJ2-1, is DGGITQSPKYLFRKEGQNVTLSCEQNLNHDAMYWYRQDPGQGLRLIYYSQIVNDFQKGDIAEGYSVSREKKESFPLTVTSAQKNPTAFYLCASTPSSLLNEQFFGPGTRLTVL.

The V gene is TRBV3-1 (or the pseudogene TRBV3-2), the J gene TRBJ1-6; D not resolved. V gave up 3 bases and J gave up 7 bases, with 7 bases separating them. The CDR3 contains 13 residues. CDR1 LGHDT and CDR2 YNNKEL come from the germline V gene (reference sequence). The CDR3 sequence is CASSQNSNSPLHF. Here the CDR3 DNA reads TGTGCCAGCAGCCAGAACAGCAATTCACCCCTCCACTTT.

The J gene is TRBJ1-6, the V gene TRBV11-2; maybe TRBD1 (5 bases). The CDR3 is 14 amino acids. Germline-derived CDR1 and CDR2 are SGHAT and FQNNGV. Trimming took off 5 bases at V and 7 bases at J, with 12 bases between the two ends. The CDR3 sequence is CASSAQGGNSPLHF. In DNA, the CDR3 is TGTGCCAGCAGCGCCCAGGGAGGGAATTCACCCCTCCACTTT.

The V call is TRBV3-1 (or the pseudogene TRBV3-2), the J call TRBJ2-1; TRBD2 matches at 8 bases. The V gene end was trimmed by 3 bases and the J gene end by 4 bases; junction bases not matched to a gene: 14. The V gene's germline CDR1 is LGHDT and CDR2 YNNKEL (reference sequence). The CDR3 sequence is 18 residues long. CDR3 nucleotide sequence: TGTGCCAGCAGCCAGACTTTTCAGGCGGGAGGAACATACAATGAGCAGTTCTTC. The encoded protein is CASSQTFQAGGTYNEQFF.

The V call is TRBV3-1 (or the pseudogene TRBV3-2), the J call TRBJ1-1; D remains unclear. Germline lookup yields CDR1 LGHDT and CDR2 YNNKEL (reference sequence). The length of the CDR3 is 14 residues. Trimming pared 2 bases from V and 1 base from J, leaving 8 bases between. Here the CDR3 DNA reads TGTGCCAGCAGCCAACTATCACGGAACACTGAAGCTTTCTTT. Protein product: CASSQLSRNTEAFF.

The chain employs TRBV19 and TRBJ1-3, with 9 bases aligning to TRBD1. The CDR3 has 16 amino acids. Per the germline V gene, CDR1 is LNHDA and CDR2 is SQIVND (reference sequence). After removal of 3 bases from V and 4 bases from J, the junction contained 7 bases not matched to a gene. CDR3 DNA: TGTGCCAGTAGTATGGACAGGGGAGGTCGCGGAAACACCATATATTTT. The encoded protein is CASSMDRGGRGNTIYF.

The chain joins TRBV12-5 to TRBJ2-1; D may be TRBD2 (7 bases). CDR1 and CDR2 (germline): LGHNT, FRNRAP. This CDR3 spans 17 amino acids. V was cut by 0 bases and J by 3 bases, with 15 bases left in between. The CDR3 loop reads CASGLVVGGARYNEQFF. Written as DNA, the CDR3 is TGTGCTAGTGGTTTGGTAGTAGGGGGGGCGCGCTACAATGAGCAGTTCTTC.

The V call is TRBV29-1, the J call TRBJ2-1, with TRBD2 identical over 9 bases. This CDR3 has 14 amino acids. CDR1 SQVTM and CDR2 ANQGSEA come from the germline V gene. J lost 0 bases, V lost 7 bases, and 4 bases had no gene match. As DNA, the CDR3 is TGCAGCGGCGGGGGGGTGAGCTCCTACAATGAGCAGTTCTTC. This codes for CSGGGVSSYNEQFF.

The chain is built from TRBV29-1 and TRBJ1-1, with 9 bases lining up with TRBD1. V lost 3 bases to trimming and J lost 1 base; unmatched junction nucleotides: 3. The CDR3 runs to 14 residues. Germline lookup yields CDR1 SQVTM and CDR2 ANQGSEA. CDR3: CSVDYRGRNTEAFF. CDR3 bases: TGCAGCGTTGATTACAGGGGGCGGAACACTGAAGCTTTCTTT. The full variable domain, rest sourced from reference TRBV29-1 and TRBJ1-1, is SAVISQKPSRDICQRGTSLTIQCQVDSQVTMMFWYRQQPGQSLTLIATANQGSEATYESGFVIDKFPISRPNLTFSTLTVSNMSPEDSSIYLCSVDYRGRNTEAFFGQGTRLTVV.

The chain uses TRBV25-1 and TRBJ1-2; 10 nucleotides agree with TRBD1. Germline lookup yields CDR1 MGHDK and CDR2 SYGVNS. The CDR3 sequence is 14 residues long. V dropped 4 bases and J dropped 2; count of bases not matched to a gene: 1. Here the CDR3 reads CASSVGQGNYGYTF. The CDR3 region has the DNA TGTGCCAGCAGTGTGGGACAGGGGAACTATGGCTACACCTTC.

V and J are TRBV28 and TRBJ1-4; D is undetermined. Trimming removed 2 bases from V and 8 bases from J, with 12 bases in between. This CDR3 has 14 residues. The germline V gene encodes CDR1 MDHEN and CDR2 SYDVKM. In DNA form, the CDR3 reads TGTGCCAGCAGTTTACTCGGGGTCGGAGAAAAACTGTTTTTT. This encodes CASSLLGVGEKLFF.

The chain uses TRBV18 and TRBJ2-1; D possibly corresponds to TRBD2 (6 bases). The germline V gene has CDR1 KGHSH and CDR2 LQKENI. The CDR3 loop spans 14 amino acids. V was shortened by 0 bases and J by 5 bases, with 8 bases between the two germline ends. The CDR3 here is CASSPPAGNNEQFF. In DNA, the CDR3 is TGTGCCAGCTCACCACCAGCGGGTAACAATGAGCAGTTCTTC.

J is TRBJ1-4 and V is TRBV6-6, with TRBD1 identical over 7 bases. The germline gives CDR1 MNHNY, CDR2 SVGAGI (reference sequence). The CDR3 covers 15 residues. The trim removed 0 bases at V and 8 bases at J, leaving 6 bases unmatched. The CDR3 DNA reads TGTGCCAGCAGTTACTCCGGGACAGTCGTCGAAAAACTGTTTTTT. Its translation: CASSYSGTVVEKLFF.

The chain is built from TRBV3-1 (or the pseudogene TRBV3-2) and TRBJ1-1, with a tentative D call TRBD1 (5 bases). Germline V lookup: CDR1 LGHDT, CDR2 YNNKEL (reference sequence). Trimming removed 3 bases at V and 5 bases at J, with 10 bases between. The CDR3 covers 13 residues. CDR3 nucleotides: TGTGCCAGCAGCCACCCCGGGGGAACTGAAGCTTTCTTT. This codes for CASSHPGGTEAFF.

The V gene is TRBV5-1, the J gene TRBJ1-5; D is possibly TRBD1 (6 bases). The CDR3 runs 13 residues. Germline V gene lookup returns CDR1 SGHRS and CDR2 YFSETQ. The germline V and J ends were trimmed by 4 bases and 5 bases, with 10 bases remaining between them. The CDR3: CASSGGVDQPQHF. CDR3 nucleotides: TGCGCCAGCAGCGGGGGCGTCGATCAGCCCCAGCATTTT.

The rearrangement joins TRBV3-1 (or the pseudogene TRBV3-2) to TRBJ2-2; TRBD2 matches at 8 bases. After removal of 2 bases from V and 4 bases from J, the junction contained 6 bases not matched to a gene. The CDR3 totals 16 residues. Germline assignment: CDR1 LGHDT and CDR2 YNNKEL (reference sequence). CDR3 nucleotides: TGTGCCAGCAGCCAAAGTGGCGGGGGGCGCACCGGGGAGCTGTTTTTT. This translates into CASSQSGGGRTGELFF.

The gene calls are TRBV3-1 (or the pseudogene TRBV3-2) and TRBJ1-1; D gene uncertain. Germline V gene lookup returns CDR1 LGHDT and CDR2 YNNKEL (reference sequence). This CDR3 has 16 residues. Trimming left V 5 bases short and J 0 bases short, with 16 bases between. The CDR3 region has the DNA TGTGCCAGCAGCTATAATTCGGGGATTATGAACACTGAAGCTTTCTTT. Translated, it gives CASSYNSGIMNTEAFF.

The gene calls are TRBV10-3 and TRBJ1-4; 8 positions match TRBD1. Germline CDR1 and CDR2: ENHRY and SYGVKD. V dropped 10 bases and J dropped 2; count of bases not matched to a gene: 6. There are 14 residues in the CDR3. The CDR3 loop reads CATRTGGTNEKLFF. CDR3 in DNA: TGTGCCACCCGAACAGGGGGGACTAATGAAAAACTGTTTTTT.

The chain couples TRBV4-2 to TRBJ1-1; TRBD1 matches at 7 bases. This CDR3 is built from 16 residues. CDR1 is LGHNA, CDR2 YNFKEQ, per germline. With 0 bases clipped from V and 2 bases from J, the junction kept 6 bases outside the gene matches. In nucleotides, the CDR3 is TGTGCCAGCAGCCAAGATCAGGACAGGTTAAACACTGAAGCTTTCTTT. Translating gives CASSQDQDRLNTEAFF.

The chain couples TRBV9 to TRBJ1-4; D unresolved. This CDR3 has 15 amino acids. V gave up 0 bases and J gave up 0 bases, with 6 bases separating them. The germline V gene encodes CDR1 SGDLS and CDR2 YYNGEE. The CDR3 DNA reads TGTGCCAGCAGCGTAGGGGCAGCAACTAATGAAAAACTGTTTTTT. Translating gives CASSVGAATNEKLFF.

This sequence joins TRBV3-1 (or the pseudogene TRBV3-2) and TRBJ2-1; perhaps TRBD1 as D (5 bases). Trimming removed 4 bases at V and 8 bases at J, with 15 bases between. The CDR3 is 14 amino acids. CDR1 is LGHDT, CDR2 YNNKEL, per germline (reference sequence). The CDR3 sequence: CASSLGVLGYEQFF. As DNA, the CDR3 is TGTGCCAGCAGCCTAGGGGTCCTGGGGTATGAGCAGTTCTTC.

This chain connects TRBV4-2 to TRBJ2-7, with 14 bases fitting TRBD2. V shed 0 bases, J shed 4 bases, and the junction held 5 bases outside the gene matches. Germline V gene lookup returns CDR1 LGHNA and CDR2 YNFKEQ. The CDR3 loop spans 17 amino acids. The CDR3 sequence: CASSQERGTSGGYEQYF. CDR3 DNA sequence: TGTGCCAGCAGCCAAGAGAGGGGGACTAGCGGGGGTTACGAGCAGTACTTC.

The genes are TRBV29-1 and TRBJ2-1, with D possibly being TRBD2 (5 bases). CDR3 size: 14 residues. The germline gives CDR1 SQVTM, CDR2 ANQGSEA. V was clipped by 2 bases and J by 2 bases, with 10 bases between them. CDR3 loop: CSVEREFTYNEQFF. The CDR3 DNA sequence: TGCAGCGTTGAAAGGGAGTTCACCTACAATGAGCAGTTCTTC.

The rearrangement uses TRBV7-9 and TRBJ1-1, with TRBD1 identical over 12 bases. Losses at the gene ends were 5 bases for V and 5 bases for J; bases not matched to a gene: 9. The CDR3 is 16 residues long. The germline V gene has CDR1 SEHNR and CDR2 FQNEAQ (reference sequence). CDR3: CASSPPGTGGYTEAFF. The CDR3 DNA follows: TGTGCCAGCAGCCCCCCCGGGACAGGGGGCTATACTGAAGCTTTCTTT.